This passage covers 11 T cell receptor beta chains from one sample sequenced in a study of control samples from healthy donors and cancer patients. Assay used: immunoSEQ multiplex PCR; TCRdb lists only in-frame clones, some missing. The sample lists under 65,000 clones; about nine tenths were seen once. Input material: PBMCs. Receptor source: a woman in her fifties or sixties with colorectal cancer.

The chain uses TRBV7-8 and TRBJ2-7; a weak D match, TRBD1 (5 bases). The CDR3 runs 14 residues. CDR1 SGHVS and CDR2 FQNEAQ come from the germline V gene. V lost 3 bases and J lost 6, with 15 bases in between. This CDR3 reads CASSLRQIRGEQYF. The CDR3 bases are TGTGCCAGCAGCTTGAGACAGATCCGAGGCGAGCAGTACTTC.

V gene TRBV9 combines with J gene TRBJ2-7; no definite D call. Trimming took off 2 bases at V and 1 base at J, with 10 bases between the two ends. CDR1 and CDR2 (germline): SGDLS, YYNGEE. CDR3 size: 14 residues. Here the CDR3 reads CASSVGRVSYEQYF. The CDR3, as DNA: TGTGCCAGCAGCGTTGGTCGGGTGTCCTACGAGCAGTACTTC.

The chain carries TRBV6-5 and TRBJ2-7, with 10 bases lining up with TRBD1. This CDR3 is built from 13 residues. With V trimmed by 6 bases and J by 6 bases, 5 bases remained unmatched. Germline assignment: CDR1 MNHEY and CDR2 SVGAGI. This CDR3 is CASRRQGAGEQYF. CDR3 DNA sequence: TGTGCCAGCAGAAGACAGGGGGCAGGCGAGCAGTACTTC.

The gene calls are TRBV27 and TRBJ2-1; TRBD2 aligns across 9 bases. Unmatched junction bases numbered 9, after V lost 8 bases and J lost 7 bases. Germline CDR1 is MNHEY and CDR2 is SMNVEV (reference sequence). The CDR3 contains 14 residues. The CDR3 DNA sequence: TGTGCCAGCGGAGATAGCGGGAGAGGGAATGAGCAGTTCTTC. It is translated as CASGDSGRGNEQFF.

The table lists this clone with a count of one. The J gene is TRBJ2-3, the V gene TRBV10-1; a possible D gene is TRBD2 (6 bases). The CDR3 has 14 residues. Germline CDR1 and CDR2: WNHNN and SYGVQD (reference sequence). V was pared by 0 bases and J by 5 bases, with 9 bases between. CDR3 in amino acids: CASSESSGRDTQYF. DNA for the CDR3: TGCGCCAGCAGTGAGTCCAGCGGGCGAGATACGCAGTATTTT.

In DNA form, the CDR3 reads TGCGCCAGCAGTCCGGCACTCCCGGGGTCCTACAATGAGCAGTTCTTC. Protein product: CASSPALPGSYNEQFF. The rearrangement links TRBV5-1 to TRBJ2-1; maybe TRBD2 (5 bases). V lost 5 bases and J 1 base, leaving 16 bases between the germline ends. Germline CDR1 SGHRS, CDR2 YFSETQ. The CDR3 covers 16 residues.

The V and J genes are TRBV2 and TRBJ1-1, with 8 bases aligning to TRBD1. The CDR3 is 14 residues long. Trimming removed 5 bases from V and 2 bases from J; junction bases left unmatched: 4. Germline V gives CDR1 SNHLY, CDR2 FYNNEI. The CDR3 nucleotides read TGTGCCAGCAGTAGGGACAGGAGCAACACTGAAGCTTTCTTT. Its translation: CASSRDRSNTEAFF.

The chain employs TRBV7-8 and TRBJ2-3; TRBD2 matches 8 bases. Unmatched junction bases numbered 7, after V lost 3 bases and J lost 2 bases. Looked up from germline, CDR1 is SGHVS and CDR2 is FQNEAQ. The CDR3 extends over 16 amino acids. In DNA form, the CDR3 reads TGTGCCAGCAGCTTGGGACTAGGCGGGGCCACAGATACGCAGTATTTT. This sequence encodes CASSLGLGGATDTQYF.

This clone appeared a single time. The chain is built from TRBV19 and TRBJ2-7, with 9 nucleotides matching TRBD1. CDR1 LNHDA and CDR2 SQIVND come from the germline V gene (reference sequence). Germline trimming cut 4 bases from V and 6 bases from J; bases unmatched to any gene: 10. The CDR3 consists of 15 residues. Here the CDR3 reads CASSTSGQGNSEQYF. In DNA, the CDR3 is TGTGCCAGTAGTACCTCGGGACAGGGAAATTCCGAGCAGTACTTC. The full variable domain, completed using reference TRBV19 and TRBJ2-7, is DGGITQSPKYLFRKEGQNVTLSCEQNLNHDAMYWYRQDPGQGLRLIYYSQIVNDFQKGDIAEGYSVSREKKESFPLTVTSAQKNPTAFYLCASSTSGQGNSEQYFGPGTRLTVT.

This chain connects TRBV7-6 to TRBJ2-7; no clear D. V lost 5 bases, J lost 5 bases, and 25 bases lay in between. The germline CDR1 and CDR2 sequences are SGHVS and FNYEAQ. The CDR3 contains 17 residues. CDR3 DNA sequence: TGTGCCAGCAGCCTACGACCCTCGGGCAGGTCTTCGCACGAGCAGTACTTC. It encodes CASSLRPSGRSSHEQYF.

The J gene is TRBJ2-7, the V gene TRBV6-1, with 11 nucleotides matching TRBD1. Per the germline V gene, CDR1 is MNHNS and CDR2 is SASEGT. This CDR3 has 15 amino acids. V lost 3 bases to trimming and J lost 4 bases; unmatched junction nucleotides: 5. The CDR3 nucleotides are TGTGCCAGCAGTGACATGGACAGGGGGCGATACGAGCAGTACTTC. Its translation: CASSDMDRGRYEQYF.